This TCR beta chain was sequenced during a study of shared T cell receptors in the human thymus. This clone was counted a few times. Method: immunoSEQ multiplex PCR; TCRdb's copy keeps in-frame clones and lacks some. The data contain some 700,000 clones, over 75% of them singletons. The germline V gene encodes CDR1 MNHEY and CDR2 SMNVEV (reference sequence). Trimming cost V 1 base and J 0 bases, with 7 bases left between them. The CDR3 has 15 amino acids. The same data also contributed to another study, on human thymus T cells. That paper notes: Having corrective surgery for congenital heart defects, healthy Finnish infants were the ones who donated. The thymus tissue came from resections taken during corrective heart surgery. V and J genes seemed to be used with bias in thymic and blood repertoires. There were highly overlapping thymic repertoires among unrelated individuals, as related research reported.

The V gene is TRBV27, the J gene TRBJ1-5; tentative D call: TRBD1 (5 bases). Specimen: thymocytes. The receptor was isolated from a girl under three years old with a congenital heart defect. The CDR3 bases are TGTGCCAGCAGTTTATACAGGACTAGCAATCAGCCCCAGCATTTT. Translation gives CASSLYRTSNQPQHF.